Detailed here is one T cell receptor beta chain. Its antigen is undetermined. The CDR3 runs to 15 residues. Germline V gene data show CDR1 as SGHTS and CDR2 as YDEGEE. The V end lost 0 bases, the J end lost 3 bases, and 10 bases lay between the germline ends. The data derive from a study of Tregs in tolerant kidney transplant recipients. Study conclusions and caveats: No direct test of biological reproducibility was done here. Donor-specific Treg expansion exceeded global Treg expansion in tolerant patients, suggesting antigen drive. Nucleotide sequences could not be compared across some patients' samples due to primer changes.

The nonmyeloablative bone marrow transplants came from related graft donors, with transient mixed chimerism. Clones were sequenced by immunoSEQ multiplex PCR, and TCRdb holds only the in-frame ones, with some missing. The table lists approximately 60,000 clones, more than 70% of them singletons. This sequence was found in a human patient who received a combined kidney and bone marrow transplant. Some T cells may trace back to the graft donor. The source was CD4+ T cells from blood (PBMCs), collected 6 months after the transplant. The chain uses TRBV5-8 and TRBJ1-3; maybe TRBD1 (6 bases). The CDR3 sequence: CASSLDGGGGNTIYF. The CDR3 coding sequence is TGTGCCAGCAGCTTGGATGGGGGCGGTGGAAACACCATATATTTT. The full variable domain, its missing parts supplied by reference TRBV5-8 and TRBJ1-3, is EAGVTQSPTHLIKTRGQQATLRCSPISGHTSVYWYQQALGLGLQFLLWYDEGEERNRGNFPPRFSGRQFPNYSSELNVNALELEDSALYLCASSLDGGGGNTIYFGEGSWLTVV.